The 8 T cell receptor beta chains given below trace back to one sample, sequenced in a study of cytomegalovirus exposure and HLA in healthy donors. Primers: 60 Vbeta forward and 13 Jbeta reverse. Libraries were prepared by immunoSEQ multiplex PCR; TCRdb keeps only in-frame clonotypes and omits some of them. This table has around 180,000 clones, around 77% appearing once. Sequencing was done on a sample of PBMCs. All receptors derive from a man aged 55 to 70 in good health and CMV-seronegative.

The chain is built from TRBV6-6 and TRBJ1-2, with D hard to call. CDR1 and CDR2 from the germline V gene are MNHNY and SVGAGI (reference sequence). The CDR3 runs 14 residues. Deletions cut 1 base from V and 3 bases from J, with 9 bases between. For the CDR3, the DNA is TGTGCCAGCAGTTACTACCCCGGAGACTATGGCTACACCTTC. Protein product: CASSYYPGDYGYTF.

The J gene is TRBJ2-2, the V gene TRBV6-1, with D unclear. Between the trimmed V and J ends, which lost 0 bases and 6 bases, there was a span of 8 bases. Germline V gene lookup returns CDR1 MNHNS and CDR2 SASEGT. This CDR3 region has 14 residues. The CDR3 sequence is CASSEAEFAGELFF. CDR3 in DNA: TGTGCCAGCAGTGAAGCCGAGTTCGCCGGGGAGCTGTTTTTT.

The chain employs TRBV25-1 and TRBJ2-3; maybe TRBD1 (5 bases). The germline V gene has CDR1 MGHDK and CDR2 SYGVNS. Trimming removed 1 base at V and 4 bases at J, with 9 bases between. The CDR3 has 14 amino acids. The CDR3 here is CASSESRVSDTQYF. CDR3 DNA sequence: TGTGCCAGCAGTGAATCCAGGGTCTCAGATACGCAGTATTTT.

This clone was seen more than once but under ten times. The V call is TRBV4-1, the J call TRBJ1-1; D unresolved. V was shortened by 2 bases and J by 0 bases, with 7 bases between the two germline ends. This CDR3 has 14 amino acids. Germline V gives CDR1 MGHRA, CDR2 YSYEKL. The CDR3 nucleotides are TGCGCCAGCAGCCAACCAACAGTGAACACTGAAGCTTTCTTT. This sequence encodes CASSQPTVNTEAFF.

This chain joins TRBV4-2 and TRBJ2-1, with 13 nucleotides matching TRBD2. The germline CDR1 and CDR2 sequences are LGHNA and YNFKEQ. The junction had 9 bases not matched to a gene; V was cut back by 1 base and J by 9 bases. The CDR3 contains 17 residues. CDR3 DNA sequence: TGTGCCAGCAGCCAAGTCGCCGGGACTAGCGGGAATAGTGAGCAGTTCTTC. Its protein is CASSQVAGTSGNSEQFF.

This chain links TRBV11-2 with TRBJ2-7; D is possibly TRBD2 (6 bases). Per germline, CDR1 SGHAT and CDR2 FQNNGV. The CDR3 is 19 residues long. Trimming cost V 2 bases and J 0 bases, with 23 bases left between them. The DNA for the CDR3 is TGTGCCAGCAGCTTAAGAAGGGGAGGTCGGGCAGCCAGCTCCTACGAGCAGTACTTC. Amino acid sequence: CASSLRRGGRAASSYEQYF.

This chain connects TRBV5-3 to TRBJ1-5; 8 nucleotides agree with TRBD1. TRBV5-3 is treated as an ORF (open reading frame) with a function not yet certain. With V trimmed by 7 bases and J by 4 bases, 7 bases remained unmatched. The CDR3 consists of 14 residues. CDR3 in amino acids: CARPLDRDNQPQHF. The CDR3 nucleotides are TGTGCCAGACCTTTGGACAGGGATAATCAGCCCCAGCATTTT.

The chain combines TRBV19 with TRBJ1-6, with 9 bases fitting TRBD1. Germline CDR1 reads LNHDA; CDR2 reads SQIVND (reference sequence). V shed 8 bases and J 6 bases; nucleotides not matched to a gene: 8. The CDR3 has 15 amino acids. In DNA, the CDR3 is TGTGCCAGTGGGAGGGACAGGGAGGGTAATTCACCCCTCCACTTT. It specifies CASGRDREGNSPLHF.